A single T cell receptor beta chain is shown here with its context. Its antigen remains unidentified. CDR3 length equals 16 residues. V dropped 0 bases and J dropped 3 bases, with 14 bases sitting between them. Germline V gives CDR1 LGHNA, CDR2 YSLEER. These data come from a study of lymphopenia after photon versus proton radiotherapy. Study conclusions and caveats: In patients who died, overall survival fell as post-nadir TCR diversity dropped more. Photon-treated patients lost naive T cells and TCR diversity; proton-treated stayed stable. Oligoclonal CD8+ Temra expansion after nadir drove photon patients' diversity drop.

Generated by immunoSEQ multiplex PCR, the TCRdb table keeps only in-frame clones and is missing some. The sample consists of around 29,000 clones, 94% of them appearing once. Material: peripheral blood, obtained from a patient treated with photon-based radiotherapy. This clonotype was obtained from a woman aged 45 to 65 with cholangiocarcinoma. The chain couples TRBV4-3 to TRBJ1-1, with D uncertain. CDR3 DNA: TGCGCCAGCAGCCAAGACCTCACTCGGTGGGACACTGAAGCTTTCTTT. Translating it yields CASSQDLTRWDTEAFF.